The source of this T cell receptor beta chain is a study of CD8 T cells in Susac syndrome. Study-level findings and limits: The TCR sequencing and HLA analysis in the study involved a relatively small number of individuals, as the study acknowledged.

With regard to this clonotype: Its cognate antigen is unknown.

Sequencing of TCR beta was carried out in blood CD8+ and CD4+ T cells. While CD8+ and CD4+ T cells were isolated negatively, TEMRA cells were enriched by FACS. This CDR3 is 15 amino acids long. Trimming at V came to 4 bases and at J to 8 bases, leaving 5 bases not matched to a gene. The germline CDR1 and CDR2 sequences are SGHTA and FQGTGA. The authors reverse transcribed roughly 0.5 to 1 ug RNA with random hexamers. Amplification of TCR beta CDR3 spanned 54 Vbeta and 13 Jbeta via immunoSEQ multiplex PCR. TCRdb analysed the immunoSEQ multiplex PCR reads with MiXCR anew, one entry per CDR3 protein. In the table there are more than 150,000 distinct CDR3 sequences, about 90% of which are singletons.

Sequencing was done on a sample of CD4+ T cells from PBMCs. J is TRBJ2-1 and V is TRBV7-3; TRBD2 matches at 13 bases. This receptor was taken from a human donor in good health. The CDR3 reads CASSSGTSGNDEQFF. The CDR3, as DNA: TGTGCCAGCAGCTCCGGGACTAGCGGGAACGATGAGCAGTTCTTC. Looking up the rest from reference TRBV7-3 and TRBJ2-1 gives the full variable domain: GAGVSQTPSNKVTEKGKYVELRCDPISGHTALYWYRQSLGQGPEFLIYFQGTGAADDSGLPNDRFFAVRPEGSVSTLKIQRTERGDSAVYLCASSSGTSGNDEQFFGPGTRLTVL.